This passage covers 7 T cell receptor beta chains from one sample sequenced in a study of shared clonotypes between healthy human individuals. The assay was immunoSEQ multiplex PCR, and TCRdb's table has in-frame clones only and misses some. The table shows about 1 million clones, with about 75% occurring only once. Sequences were obtained from memory CD4+ T cells sorted from blood. Indicated subset: CD45RA-negative fraction. Receptors originate from a man younger than 30 in good health.

The genes are TRBV5-5 and TRBJ2-2, with D tentatively TRBD1 (5 bases). Trimming stripped 2 bases from V and 4 bases from J, with 12 bases between. The length of the CDR3 is 15 residues. From germline, CDR1 is SGHKS and CDR2 YYEKEE (reference sequence). CDR3 residues: CASSLHQRGTGELFF. Written as DNA, the CDR3 is TGTGCCAGCAGCTTACACCAAAGGGGCACCGGGGAGCTGTTTTTT.

This clone was recorded a few times. The chain has TRBV5-1 and TRBJ1-6, with D hard to call. Trimming took off 1 base at V and 10 bases at J, with 12 bases between the two ends. The CDR3 is 14 residues long. Germline-derived CDR1 and CDR2 are SGHRS and YFSETQ. The DNA of the CDR3 is TGCGCCAGCAGCTTGCACGTAGGCGACTCACCCCTCCACTTT. It yields the protein CASSLHVGDSPLHF.

This clone occurred many times. This chain joins TRBV2 and TRBJ1-1; weak D call: TRBD1 (6 bases). V lost 2 bases to trimming and J lost 3 bases, with 10 bases between them. Germline assignment: CDR1 SNHLY and CDR2 FYNNEI. This CDR3 has 14 residues. The CDR3 reads CASSETGRDTEAFF. DNA of the CDR3: TGTGCCAGCAGTGAAACAGGGCGGGACACTGAAGCTTTCTTT. Variable domain in full (rest from reference TRBV2 and TRBJ1-1): EPEVTQTPSHQVTQMGQEVILRCVPISNHLYFYWYRQILGQKVEFLVSFYNNEISEKSEIFDDQFSVERPDGSNFTLKIRSTKLEDSAMYFCASSETGRDTEAFFGQGTRLTVV.

This clone occurred once. This rearrangement joins TRBV19 to TRBJ1-2, with D possibly being TRBD1 (5 bases). This CDR3 contains 16 residues. V lost 3 bases and J lost 0, with 14 bases in between. CDR1 LNHDA and CDR2 SQIVND come from the germline V gene (reference sequence). The CDR3 DNA follows: TGTGCCAGTAGTATTCGGTTGGGGGACGCTAACTATGGCTACACCTTC. Translated, it gives CASSIRLGDANYGYTF.

The chain has TRBV7-2 and TRBJ1-4; D is perhaps TRBD1 (5 bases). Germline V gene lookup returns CDR1 SGHTA and CDR2 FQGNSA. The CDR3 spans 15 residues. V lost 2 bases, J lost 4 bases, and 11 bases lay in between. Here the CDR3 reads CASSLRGVGNEKLFF. The CDR3 DNA reads as TGTGCCAGCAGCTTAAGGGGTGTCGGTAATGAAAAACTGTTTTTT.

The chain employs TRBV30 and TRBJ2-1; D is perhaps TRBD1 or TRBD2 (5 bases each). This CDR3 is 14 amino acids long. Germline CDR1 reads GTSNPN; CDR2 reads SVGIG (reference sequence). The V end lost 1 base, the J end lost 3 bases, and 10 bases lay between the germline ends. CDR3 protein: CAWSAGQGYNEQFF. The DNA for the CDR3 is TGTGCCTGGAGTGCGGGGCAGGGCTACAATGAGCAGTTCTTC.

This clone was picked up a small number of times. V gene TRBV4-1 combines with J gene TRBJ1-5; D not certain. This CDR3 is built from 15 residues. Looked up from germline, CDR1 is MGHRA and CDR2 is YSYEKL. Trimming took 0 bases from V and 3 from J, leaving 9 bases between them. The CDR3 protein is CASSQEEWTNQPQHF. In nucleotides, the CDR3 is TGCGCCAGCAGCCAAGAGGAGTGGACCAATCAGCCCCAGCATTTT.